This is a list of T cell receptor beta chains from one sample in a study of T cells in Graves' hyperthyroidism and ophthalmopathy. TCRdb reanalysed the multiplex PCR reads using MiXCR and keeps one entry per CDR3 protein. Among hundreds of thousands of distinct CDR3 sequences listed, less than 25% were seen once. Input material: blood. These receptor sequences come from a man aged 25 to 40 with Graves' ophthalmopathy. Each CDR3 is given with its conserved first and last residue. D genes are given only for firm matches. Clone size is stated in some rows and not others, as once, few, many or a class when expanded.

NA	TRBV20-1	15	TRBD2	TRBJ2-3	CSAKGLASPGYTQYF	TGCAGTGCTAAGGGACTAGCGAGCCCAGGGTATACGCAGTATTTT
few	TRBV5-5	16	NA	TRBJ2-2	CASSLGGSRNTGELFF	TGTGCCAGCAGCTTGGGGGGGAGCAGGAACACCGGGGAGCTGTTTTTT
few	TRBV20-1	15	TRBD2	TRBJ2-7	CSARGGLAGAYEQYF	TGCAGTGCAAGAGGGGGACTAGCGGGGGCCTACGAGCAGTACTTC
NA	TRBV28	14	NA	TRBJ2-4	CASSPQDHKNIQYF	TGTGCCAGCAGTCCTCAGGATCACAAAAACATTCAGTACTTC
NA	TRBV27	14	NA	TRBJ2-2	CASSFRRHPGELFF	TGTGCCAGCAGTTTTAGGAGACATCCCGGGGAGCTGTTTTTT
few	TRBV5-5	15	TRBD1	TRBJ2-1	CATRGQGGAENEQFF	TGTGCAACCCGCGGACAGGGTGGGGCGGAAAATGAGCAGTTCTTC
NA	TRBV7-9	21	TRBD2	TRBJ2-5	CASSPSGTSGRAVPFQETQYF	TGTGCCAGCTCACCTTCCGGGACTAGCGGGAGGGCCGTACCTTTTCAAGAGACCCAGTACTTC
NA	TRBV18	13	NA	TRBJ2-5	CASSPPEEETQYF	TGTGCCAGCTCACCACCGGAGGAGGAGACCCAGTACTTC
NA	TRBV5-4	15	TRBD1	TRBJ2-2	CASSFGTGPTRELFF	TGTGCCAGCAGCTTTGGGACAGGACCCACACGGGAGCTGTTTTTT
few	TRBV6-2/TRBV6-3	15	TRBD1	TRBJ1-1	CASSELRDRNTEAFF	TGTGCCAGCAGTGAACTACGGGACAGGAACACTGAAGCTTTCTTT
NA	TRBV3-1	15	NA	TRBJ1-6	CASSLVIGVDSPLHF	TGTGCCAGCAGCCTGGTGATAGGAGTGGATTCACCCCTCCACTTT
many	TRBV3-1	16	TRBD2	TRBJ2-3	CASSRLISGRGDTQYF	TGTGCCAGCAGCCGATTAATCAGCGGGAGAGGGGATACGCAGTATTTT
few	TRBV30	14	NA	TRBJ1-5	CAWSVRQFNQPQHF	TGTGCCTGGAGTGTACGACAGTTCAATCAGCCCCAGCATTTT
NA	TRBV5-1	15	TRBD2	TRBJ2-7	CASSRAGENSYEQYF	TGCGCCAGCAGCCGAGCGGGAGAGAATTCGTACGAGCAGTACTTC
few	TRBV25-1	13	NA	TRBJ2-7	CASSDGAQLVQYF	TGTGCCAGCAGTGACGGGGCCCAACTTGTGCAGTACTTC
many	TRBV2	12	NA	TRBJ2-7	CASSIRQTGQYF	TGTGCCAGCAGTATTCGACAAACGGGGCAGTACTTC
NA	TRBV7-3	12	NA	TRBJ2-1	CASSLPPGQQFF	TGTGCCAGCAGCTTGCCACCGGGACAGCAGTTCTTC
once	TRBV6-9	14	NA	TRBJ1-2	CASSDSGNNYGYTF	TGTGCCAGCAGTGATTCGGGGAATAACTATGGCTACACCTTC
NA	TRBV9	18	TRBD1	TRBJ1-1	CASSVGTLPGQGVTEAFF	TGTGCCAGCAGCGTAGGTACCCTCCCGGGACAGGGGGTCACTGAAGCTTTCTTT
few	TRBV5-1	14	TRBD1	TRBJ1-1	CASSTGTGLQEAFF	TGCGCCAGCAGCACCGGGACAGGGCTACAGGAAGCTTTCTTT
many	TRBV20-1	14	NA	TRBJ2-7	CSAPHPRALYEQYF	TGCAGTGCTCCCCACCCCAGAGCCCTCTACGAGCAGTACTTC
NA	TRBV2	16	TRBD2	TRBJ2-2	CASSEQGLDNTGELFF	TGTGCCAGCAGTGAACAGGGACTAGACAACACCGGGGAGCTGTTTTTT
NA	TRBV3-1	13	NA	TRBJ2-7	CASSQDLKHEQYF	TGTGCCAGCAGCCAAGATCTGAAGCACGAGCAGTACTTC
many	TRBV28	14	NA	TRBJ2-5	CASSLSGNQETQYF	TGTGCCAGCAGTTTGTCGGGGAACCAAGAGACCCAGTACTTC
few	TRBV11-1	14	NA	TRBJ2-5	CASSAQTMAETQYF	TGTGCCAGCAGCGCCCAGACGATGGCAGAGACCCAGTACTTC
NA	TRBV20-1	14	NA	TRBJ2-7	CSASSDRPPYEQYF	TGCAGTGCTAGTTCGGACCGACCTCCGTACGAGCAGTACTTC
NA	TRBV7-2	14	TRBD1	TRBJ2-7	CASSQGQAAREQYF	TGTGCCAGCAGCCAGGGACAGGCGGCCCGCGAGCAGTACTTC
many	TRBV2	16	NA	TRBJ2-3	CASSSDSLPLTDTQYF	TGTGCCAGCAGTTCAGACTCGCTGCCCCTCACAGATACGCAGTATTTT
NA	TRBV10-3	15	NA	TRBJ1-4	CAISSSGGTNEKLFF	TGTGCCATCTCCTCCTCGGGGGGCACTAATGAAAAACTGTTTTTT
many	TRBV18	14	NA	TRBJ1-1	CASSPPSRGSEAFF	TGTGCCAGCTCACCACCAAGCAGGGGTAGTGAAGCTTTCTTT
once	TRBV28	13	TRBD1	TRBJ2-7	CASTSQGPYEQYF	TGTGCCAGCACCTCACAGGGGCCCTACGAGCAGTACTTC
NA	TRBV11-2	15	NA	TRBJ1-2	CASSSSLGSNYGYTF	TGTGCCAGCAGCTCCAGCCTCGGGTCGAACTATGGCTACACCTTC
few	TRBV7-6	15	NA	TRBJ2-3	CASSSKRASTDTQYF	TGTGCCAGCAGCTCTAAGCGGGCCAGCACAGATACGCAGTATTTT
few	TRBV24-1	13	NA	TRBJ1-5	CATSGGKLRPQHF	TGTGCCACCAGTGGGGGCAAACTTCGGCCCCAGCATTTT
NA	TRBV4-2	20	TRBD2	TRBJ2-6	CASSPRRTSGKSSGANVLTF	TGTGCCAGCAGCCCGCGGCGTACTAGCGGGAAAAGCTCTGGGGCCAACGTCCTGACTTTC
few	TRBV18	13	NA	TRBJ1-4	CASSRGRAEKLFF	TGTGCCAGCTCGCGCGGGAGAGCGGAAAAACTGTTTTTT
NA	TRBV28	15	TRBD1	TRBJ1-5	CASRMQGERGQPQHF	TGTGCCAGCAGGATGCAGGGGGAACGGGGTCAGCCCCAGCATTTT
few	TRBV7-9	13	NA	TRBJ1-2	CASSPRELSGYTF	TGTGCCAGCAGCCCAAGGGAACTTAGTGGCTACACCTTC
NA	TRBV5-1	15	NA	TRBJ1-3	CASSQDKSSGNTIYF	TGCGCCAGCAGCCAGGACAAATCCTCTGGAAACACCATATATTTT
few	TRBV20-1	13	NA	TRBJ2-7	CSAWEGVASEQYF	TGCAGTGCTTGGGAAGGTGTGGCATCCGAGCAGTACTTC
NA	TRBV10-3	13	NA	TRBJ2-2	CATAEGGAGELFF	TGTGCCACCGCCGAAGGTGGTGCCGGGGAGCTGTTTTTT
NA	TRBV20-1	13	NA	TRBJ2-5	CSASPGAQETQYF	TGCAGTGCTAGCCCAGGGGCCCAAGAGACCCAGTACTTC
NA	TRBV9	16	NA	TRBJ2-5	CASSVAQQSGQETQYF	TGTGCCAGCAGCGTAGCTCAGCAGTCGGGCCAAGAGACCCAGTACTTC
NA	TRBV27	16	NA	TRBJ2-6	CASSPPPRAGANVLTF	TGTGCCAGCAGCCCACCCCCACGGGCCGGGGCCAACGTCCTGACTTTC